This passage covers 14 T cell receptor beta chains from one sample sequenced in a study of T cells after yellow fever vaccination. TCRdb re-derived calls from the 5' RACE reads in MiXCR, one entry per CDR3 protein. The data hold just under 600,000 distinct CDR3 sequences, with about 14% observed a single time. Sample: PBMCs, taken on the day of the yellow fever booster vaccination. Receptors were obtained from a man in his thirties or forties who received the YFV17D yellow fever vaccine.

This chain joins TRBV11-2 and TRBJ2-1; 10 nucleotides agree with TRBD2. The CDR3 is made up of 21 amino acids. Germline loops: CDR1 SGHAT, CDR2 FQNNGV. V was pared by 7 bases and J by 1 base, with 22 bases of the junction left unmatched. Here the CDR3 DNA reads TGTGCCAGCAATCAACACATAATCGGGACTAGCGCACTAGGGTCCTACAATGAGCAGTTCTTC. Its protein is CASNQHIIGTSALGSYNEQFF.

This clonotype was seen more than once but under ten times. At one of its ends the junction is not consistent with the germline gene, which may arise from a read error. The chain employs TRBV5-5 and TRBJ1-5; TRBD1 agrees at 11 bases. Germline CDR1 reads SGHKS; CDR2 reads YYEKEE (reference sequence). The length of the CDR3 is 14 residues. The chain's CDR3 is CASSAGTGGQPQHF. CDR3 bases: TGTGCCAGCAGCGCCGGGACAGGGGGACAGCCGCAGCATTTT.

There are a few counts of this clonotype. The rearrangement uses TRBV9 and TRBJ2-1; either TRBD1 or TRBD2 may fit D (5 bases each). Germline V gives CDR1 SGDLS, CDR2 YYNGEE. The germline V and J ends were trimmed by 0 bases and 7 bases, with 8 bases remaining between them. The CDR3 contains 13 residues. CDR3 sequence: CASSVERGNEQFF. The DNA of the CDR3 is TGTGCCAGCAGCGTAGAGAGGGGAAATGAGCAGTTCTTC.

This clonotype was observed a handful of times. The junction does not match germline at one end; this may be a read error. This sequence joins TRBV28 and TRBJ2-7; TRBD2 matches at 7 bases. Germline CDR1 MDHEN, CDR2 SYDVKM. The CDR3 has 11 residues. CDR3: CASSIGRELLF. The CDR3, as DNA: TGTGCCAGCAGTATAGGGAGGGAACTCCTCTTC.

The V call is TRBV7-3, the J call TRBJ2-1; 7 bases align to TRBD2. CDR1 SGHTA and CDR2 FQGTGA come from the germline V gene. The CDR3 spans 13 residues. V gave up 3 bases and J gave up 5 bases; unmatched junction bases: 1. Written as DNA, the CDR3 is TGTGCCAGCAGCTTTGCGGGAGACAATGAGCAGTTCTTC. Residues: CASSFAGDNEQFF.

This clonotype was observed at least ten times. V usage is TRBV14 and J usage is TRBJ2-7; D gene ambiguous. Trimming stripped 5 bases from V and 3 bases from J, with 5 bases between. The CDR3 is 11 amino acids. The germline V gene encodes CDR1 SGHDN and CDR2 FVKESK. The CDR3, as DNA: TGTGCCAGCAGCGCCCACTACGAGCAGTACTTC. Translation gives CASSAHYEQYF.

CDR3: CASSGHYQETQYF. In DNA form, the CDR3 reads TGTGCCAGCAGTGGACACTACCAAGAGACCCAGTACTTC. V and J are TRBV27 and TRBJ2-5, with D possibly matching TRBD1 (5 bases). This CDR3 region has 13 residues. With 5 bases removed from V and 0 bases from J, the gap between germline ends came to 7 bases. Germline V gene sequence: CDR1 MNHEY, CDR2 SMNVEV (reference sequence).

This clonotype was picked up a small number of times. J is TRBJ2-7 and V is TRBV10-3, with 10 bases that match TRBD2. Germline loops: CDR1 ENHRY, CDR2 SYGVKD. The CDR3 loop spans 14 amino acids. The V gene end was trimmed by 7 bases and the J gene end by 5 bases; junction bases not matched to a gene: 8. For the CDR3, the DNA is TGTGCCATCAAAGTCTCTAGCGGGAGAGACGAGCAGTACTTC. Translated: CAIKVSSGRDEQYF.

This clonotype was seen only a few times. This chain links TRBV20-1 with TRBJ2-3; the D is unclear. The germline V and J ends were trimmed by 6 bases and 9 bases, with 16 bases remaining between them. CDR3 length equals 12 residues. CDR1 and CDR2 (germline): DFQATT, SNEGSKA (reference sequence). The CDR3 here is CSAPDWQGTQYF. In DNA, the CDR3 is TGCAGTGCCCCCGACTGGCAAGGGACGCAGTATTTT.

The sample holds a few counts of this clonotype. This CDR3 reads CASSGVPTSESSYNEQFF. The CDR3 DNA reads as TGTGCCAGCAGTGGCGTACCGACTAGCGAGAGCTCCTACAATGAGCAGTTCTTC. The chain links TRBV25-1 to TRBJ2-1, with 8 bases matching TRBD2. The length of the CDR3 is 18 residues. The V segment lost 4 bases and the J segment 0 bases; nucleotides outside the gene matches: 11. Looked up from germline, CDR1 is MGHDK and CDR2 is SYGVNS. Full variable domain (outside the CDR3, taken from reference TRBV25-1 and TRBJ2-1): EADIYQTPRYLVIGTGKKITLECSQTMGHDKMYWYQQDPGMELHLIHYSYGVNSTEKGDLSSESTVSRIRTEHFPLTLESARPSHTSQYLCASSGVPTSESSYNEQFFGPGTRLTVL.

A note on this clonotype: The junction shows a germline mismatch at one end, possibly a read error. The chain couples TRBV12-3 or TRBV12-4 to TRBJ2-3; TRBD2 matches 12 bases. CDR3 length equals 14 residues. The CDR3 is CASSLAGGVDTQYF. The CDR3 nucleotides read TGTGCCAGCAGTCTAGCGGGAGGGGTTGATACGCAGTATTTT.

The chain employs TRBV7-2 and TRBJ2-3; 7 positions match TRBD2. The J segment lost 5 bases and the V segment lost 1 base, leaving 3 bases of the junction unmatched. The CDR3 is 14 amino acids. Germline V gene sequence: CDR1 SGHTA, CDR2 FQGNSA. This CDR3 reads CASSLDAGVDTQYF. The CDR3, as DNA: TGTGCCAGCAGCTTAGACGCGGGAGTAGATACGCAGTATTTT.

This clonotype was seen a few times. The gene calls are TRBV7-2 and TRBJ1-2, with D perhaps matching TRBD1 (5 bases). CDR1 and CDR2 from the germline V gene are SGHTA and FQGNSA. The CDR3 is 15 residues long. V was shortened by 1 base and J by 4 bases, with 13 bases between the two germline ends. The CDR3, as DNA: TGTGCCAGCAGCTTAGTTGGACGGGGGGTCTATGGCTACACCTTC. Its protein is CASSLVGRGVYGYTF.

Many counts were recorded for this clonotype. This chain links TRBV30 with TRBJ1-1; TRBD1 is a possible D gene (6 bases). V lost 0 bases and J 3 bases, leaving 11 bases between the germline ends. Germline CDR1 is GTSNPN and CDR2 is SVGIG (reference sequence). The CDR3 has 14 amino acids. The CDR3 bases are TGTGCCTGGAGTGTATCCCAGGGGTACACTGAAGCTTTCTTT. Translating gives CAWSVSQGYTEAFF.